One and the same sample provided the 27 T cell receptor beta chains below, sequenced in a study of T cell responses to AZD1222 COVID-19 vaccine. Sequencing was performed with immunoSEQ multiplex PCR; in TCRdb, only in-frame clones are kept and a portion is missing. The sample lists some 120,000 clones; 88% were seen once. The starting material was peripheral blood, obtained on day 0 of AZD1222 vaccination. The receptors shown here come from an adult in good health.

This rearrangement joins TRBV19 to TRBJ2-1; TRBD2 matches at 13 bases. The CDR3 runs 16 residues. CDR1 and CDR2 from the germline V gene are LNHDA and SQIVND (reference sequence). The V and J ends lost 4 bases and 5 bases, in that order; junction bases with no gene match: 5. The CDR3 spells CASSTGTSGTDNEQFF. The CDR3, as DNA: TGTGCCAGTAGTACGGGGACTAGCGGGACGGACAATGAGCAGTTCTTC.

This sequence joins TRBV10-3 and TRBJ2-7; possible D gene TRBD1, 5 bases. Trimming pared 2 bases from V and 2 bases from J, leaving 10 bases between. Germline V CDR1 and CDR2: ENHRY, SYGVKD. The CDR3 loop spans 14 amino acids. The CDR3 DNA is TGTGCCATCAGTGAGCAAGTCAGGGCCTACGAGCAGTACTTC. It codes for CAISEQVRAYEQYF.

The genes are TRBV29-1 and TRBJ2-7; TRBD1 might be the D (6 bases). Deletions cut 7 bases from V and 5 bases from J, with 12 bases between. Germline V gene data show CDR1 as SQVTM and CDR2 as ANQGSEA. This CDR3 contains 11 residues. The CDR3 DNA follows: TGCAGCGGACACTCAGGGGACGAGCAGTACTTC. Protein product: CSGHSGDEQYF.

The chain carries TRBV6-2 or TRBV6-3 and TRBJ1-1; possibly TRBD1 for D (6 bases). Looked up from germline, CDR1 is MNHEY and CDR2 is SVGEGT. V was cut by 6 bases and J by 1 base, with 15 bases left in between. CDR3 size: 15 residues. CDR3 DNA sequence: TGTGCCAGCAGCCCCCCGACAGGCCGGAACACTGAAGCTTTCTTT. Amino acid sequence: CASSPPTGRNTEAFF.

The DNA of the CDR3 is TGTGCCAGCAGATCCCGAGCGGTTGGGGTTTCAAACGGGGAGCTGTTTTTT. As protein: CASRSRAVGVSNGELFF. The chain recombines TRBV5-6 with TRBJ2-2, with D perhaps matching TRBD2 (5 bases). Trimming pared 5 bases from V and 7 bases from J, leaving 24 bases between. CDR1 and CDR2 from the germline V gene are SGHDT and YYEEEE. The CDR3 has 17 residues.

The V and J genes are TRBV7-2 and TRBJ2-5; 10 nucleotides align to TRBD1. CDR3 length: 19 residues. Trimming cost V 3 bases and J 2 bases; bases outside gene matches: 15. In germline, CDR1 is SGHTA, CDR2 FQGNSA. The CDR3 DNA sequence: TGTGCCAGCAGCTTCGACCCAAGACAGGGGGCGCGAGTTCAAGAGACCCAGTACTTC. It codes for CASSFDPRQGARVQETQYF.

V gene TRBV5-1 combines with J gene TRBJ1-3; 8 nucleotides align to TRBD1. Looked up from germline, CDR1 is SGHRS and CDR2 is YFSETQ. This CDR3 is 16 amino acids long. V was clipped by 3 bases and J by 8 bases; unmatched bases: 13. The CDR3 here is CASSWGQEFPFDTIYF. The CDR3 nucleotides are TGCGCCAGCAGCTGGGGACAGGAGTTCCCCTTCGACACCATATATTTT.

The rearrangement uses TRBV5-6 and TRBJ1-1, with D perhaps matching TRBD1 (5 bases). CDR1 SGHDT and CDR2 YYEEEE come from the germline V gene. The CDR3 is made up of 14 amino acids. Trimming removed 0 bases at V and 3 bases at J, with 9 bases between. The CDR3 reads CASSLGQLHTEAFF. CDR3 nucleotides: TGTGCCAGCAGCTTGGGACAGCTCCACACTGAAGCTTTCTTT.

This chain joins TRBV30 and TRBJ1-5, with TRBD1 matching 7 bases. V was clipped by 1 base and J by 7 bases; unmatched bases: 4. Looked up from germline, CDR1 is GTSNPN and CDR2 is SVGIG (reference sequence). The length of the CDR3 is 13 residues. CDR3 in amino acids: CAWSGQGGQPQHF. The CDR3 DNA reads TGTGCCTGGAGTGGACAGGGCGGCCAGCCCCAGCATTTT.

The rearrangement uses TRBV20-1 and TRBJ2-3, with D possibly TRBD2 on 7 matching bases. Per the germline V gene, CDR1 is DFQATT and CDR2 is SNEGSKA (reference sequence). There are 15 residues in the CDR3. Trimming took 3 bases from V and 3 from J, leaving 16 bases between them. For the CDR3, the DNA is TGCAGTGCTAGTGGGGACGGGGGGCCTACAGATACGCAGTATTTT. This translates into CSASGDGGPTDTQYF.

The J gene is TRBJ2-7, the V gene TRBV29-1, with 9 positions matching TRBD1. The V gene end was trimmed by 7 bases and the J gene end by 5 bases; junction bases not matched to a gene: 9. Germline V gives CDR1 SQVTM, CDR2 ANQGSEA. The CDR3 is made up of 13 amino acids. The CDR3 nucleotides read TGCAGCGCTCTTCCGACAGGGGGGCACGAGCAGTACTTC. Protein sequence: CSALPTGGHEQYF.

This CDR3 reads CASSQQEDVHEKLFF. Written as DNA, the CDR3 is TGTGCCAGCAGCCAGCAGGAGGATGTACATGAAAAACTGTTTTTT. V gene TRBV7-2 combines with J gene TRBJ1-4; no firm D call. The germline gives CDR1 SGHTA, CDR2 FQGNSA. CDR3 length equals 15 residues. Trimming stripped 5 bases from V and 6 bases from J, with 16 bases between.

This chain uses TRBV7-6 with TRBJ1-3; 9 nucleotides match TRBD1. With 4 bases clipped from V and 0 bases from J, the junction kept 4 bases outside the gene matches. The CDR3 covers 16 residues. From germline, CDR1 is SGHVS and CDR2 FNYEAQ. The CDR3 protein is CASSSGTGSSGNTIYF. The CDR3 region has the DNA TGTGCCAGCAGCTCTGGGACAGGGAGCTCTGGAAACACCATATATTTT. Full variable domain (rest looked up from reference TRBV7-6 and TRBJ1-3): GAGVSQSPRYKVTKRGQDVALRCDPISGHVSLYWYRQALGQGPEFLTYFNYEAQQDKSGLPNDRFSAERPEGSISTLTIQRTEQRDSAMYRCASSSGTGSSGNTIYFGEGSWLTVV.

The gene calls are TRBV24-1 and TRBJ2-2; 8 nucleotides agree with TRBD1. V was clipped by 4 bases and J by 4 bases; unmatched bases: 7. CDR1 is KGHDR, CDR2 SFDVKD, per germline. This CDR3 contains 16 residues. CDR3 residues: CATSDLRGRGTGELFF. CDR3 sequence (DNA): TGTGCCACCAGTGACCTCAGGGGGCGCGGCACCGGGGAGCTGTTTTTT.

The chain is built from TRBV25-1 and TRBJ1-2; no definite D call. The V end lost 2 bases, the J end lost 3 bases, and 10 bases lay between the germline ends. Germline CDR1 and CDR2: MGHDK and SYGVNS. CDR3 length: 14 residues. CDR3 nucleotide sequence: TGTGCCAGCAGTGAACCCGACGGAGACTATGGCTACACCTTC. Encoded protein: CASSEPDGDYGYTF.

V and J are TRBV23-1 and TRBJ2-5; 10 bases align to TRBD1. TRBV23-1 is an open reading frame whose function is uncertain. The V and J ends lost 2 bases and 2 bases, in that order; junction bases with no gene match: 8. The CDR3 runs 17 residues. The chain's CDR3 is CASSQPTGGEGQETQYF. The DNA for the CDR3 is TGCGCCAGCAGTCAACCGACAGGGGGCGAGGGTCAAGAGACCCAGTACTTC.

The rearrangement joins TRBV6-6 to TRBJ1-1, with D possibly TRBD1 on 5 matching bases. The germline V gene has CDR1 MNHNY and CDR2 SVGAGI (reference sequence). V gave up 4 bases and J gave up 1 base, with 13 bases separating them. This CDR3 spans 15 amino acids. In DNA form, the CDR3 reads TGTGCCAGCAGTTCCGGTGAGACAGCGAACACTGAAGCTTTCTTT. This sequence encodes CASSSGETANTEAFF.

The CDR3 loop is CASSSKPQNQPQHF. CDR3 bases: TGTGCCAGCAGCTCAAAACCACAGAATCAGCCCCAGCATTTT. The chain links TRBV5-5 to TRBJ1-5; D is unresolved. The V end was cut by 3 bases, the J end by 4 bases, with 11 bases between. Germline CDR1 reads SGHKS; CDR2 reads YYEKEE (reference sequence). There are 14 residues in the CDR3.

This chain joins TRBV11-3 and TRBJ1-6; the D is unclear. The CDR3 runs 14 residues. V was shortened by 5 bases and J by 5 bases, with 10 bases between the two germline ends. CDR1 and CDR2 (germline): SGHNT, YENEEA. The chain's CDR3 is CASSQDGDNSPLHF. The CDR3 bases are TGTGCCAGCAGCCAAGACGGGGATAATTCACCCCTCCACTTT.

V usage is TRBV5-6 and J usage is TRBJ1-5, with a tentative D call TRBD1 (5 bases). The ends were cut back, 2 bases at V and 3 bases at J, with 18 bases in the middle. Per germline, CDR1 SGHDT and CDR2 YYEEEE. The CDR3 covers 17 residues. For the CDR3, the DNA is TGTGCCAGCAGCTTACTGGGGACCGACGGTGCCAATCAGCCCCAGCATTTT. It yields the protein CASSLLGTDGANQPQHF. The variable domain in full, completed from reference TRBV5-6 and TRBJ1-5, reads DAGVTQSPTHLIKTRGQQVTLRCSPKSGHDTVSWYQQALGQGPQFIFQYYEEEERQRGNFPDRFSGHQFPNYSSELNVNALLLGDSALYLCASSLLGTDGANQPQHFGDGTRLSIL.

This clone is a singleton in its sample. This chain joins TRBV27 and TRBJ1-4; D is unresolved. Trimming removed 6 bases from V and 3 bases from J, with 17 bases in between. Germline CDR1 reads MNHEY; CDR2 reads SMNVEV (reference sequence). The CDR3 is 16 residues long. In DNA form, the CDR3 reads TGTGCCAGCAGAATTGGAGGAATGGTTGCTAATGAAAAACTGTTTTTT. It codes for CASRIGGMVANEKLFF.

This chain joins TRBV5-4 and TRBJ2-7, with D possibly TRBD2 on 6 matching bases. This CDR3 contains 15 residues. Trimming stripped 3 bases from V and 3 bases from J, with 16 bases between. Germline V gene lookup returns CDR1 SGHNT and CDR2 YYREEE (reference sequence). The DNA of the CDR3 is TGTGCCAGCAGCTCGGGTTGGGACTCCTTCTACGAGCAGTACTTC. It encodes CASSSGWDSFYEQYF.

The chain employs TRBV7-2 and TRBJ2-1; D ambiguous. Deletions cut 7 bases from V and 5 bases from J, with 12 bases between. The CDR3 runs to 13 residues. Germline lookup yields CDR1 SGHTA and CDR2 FQGNSA. The CDR3: CASIFGPDNEQFF. In nucleotides, the CDR3 is TGTGCCAGCATCTTTGGGCCTGACAATGAGCAGTTCTTC.

The chain joins TRBV18 to TRBJ2-1, with 8 bases that match TRBD1. After removal of 5 bases from V and 6 bases from J, the junction contained 6 bases not matched to a gene. The CDR3 contains 14 residues. Germline assignment: CDR1 KGHSH and CDR2 LQKENI. The CDR3 protein is CASSSGQGFNEQFF. In DNA, the CDR3 is TGTGCCAGCTCAAGTGGACAGGGATTCAATGAGCAGTTCTTC.

This chain links TRBV27 with TRBJ2-7, with D possibly TRBD1 on 5 matching bases. The CDR3 totals 18 residues. Deletions cut 5 bases from V and 2 bases from J, with 25 bases between. CDR1 is MNHEY, CDR2 SMNVEV, per germline (reference sequence). The CDR3: CASSLPLFMGPRTYEQYF. CDR3 coding DNA: TGTGCCAGCAGTCTACCTCTCTTTATGGGGCCGAGGACCTACGAGCAGTACTTC.

The CDR3 sequence: CASSRSNYGYTF. The CDR3, as DNA: TGTGCCAGCAGCCGATCCAACTATGGCTACACCTTC. The chain has TRBV7-2 and TRBJ1-2; no clear D gene. Germline V lookup: CDR1 SGHTA, CDR2 FQGNSA. Trimming left V 5 bases short and J 2 bases short, with 6 bases between. The CDR3 spans 12 residues.

The chain combines TRBV5-1 with TRBJ2-3; 15 bases map to TRBD2. The V and J ends lost 4 bases and 0 bases, in that order; junction bases with no gene match: 6. Germline V CDR1 and CDR2: SGHRS, YFSETQ. The CDR3 has 18 residues. CDR3 DNA: TGCGCCAGCAGCCCGGGACTAGCGGGAGGCACTAGCACAGATACGCAGTATTTT. This translates into CASSPGLAGGTSTDTQYF.